Given below is one T cell receptor (beta chain) in context. What this receptor recognizes is not known. No base quality information exists; no much larger clone differs at one position. Collaborating institutions collected whole blood in K2EDTA tubes following their own protocols. For TCRbeta analysis, collaborator samples were shipped as frozen whole blood, as isolated PBMCs, or as DNA extracted from either sample type. These data originate in a study of blood T cell repertoires in COVID-19 (dated by TCRdb to 2019 to 2021). General notes on the study: Collaborator samples came from the United States, Italy and Spain and covered acute and convalescent phases of COVID-19. A freely available public database, intended as a resource for researchers studying the immune response to SARS-CoV-2, is where the repertoires were released. The samples were drawn from two sources: the first 160 participants of the ongoing ImmuneRACE study, and 1,200 or so subjects contributed by 6 global collaborators. Where available, HLA class I and class II types were obtained from metadata supplied by the sample provider rather than from assay-based typing. The prospective study material was composed of cDNA or gDNA derived from T cells, B-cell-depleted T cells, or PBMCs. Nearly every sample came with metadata listing a de-identified subject ID, COVID-19 status, age in years and sex. The dataset comprised deeply sampled blood TCRbeta repertoires from subjects exposed to, actively infected with, or recovered from COVID-19.

TCRbeta CDR3 regions were amplified from genomic DNA using the immunoSEQ Assay, a bias-controlled multiplex PCR. In the source study's methods: Nucleated cell counts per sample were estimated from amplification of reference gene primers within the assay. To quantify the absolute abundance of each unique TCRbeta CDR3 rearrangement, sequence reads were collapsed and filtered. For each sample, productive Simpson clonality was calculated as the square root of Simpson's diversity index across productive rearrangements. This immuneACCESS table, as held by TCRdb, lists in-frame sequences with V and J called but not all clones. Of the missing ones, under half trace to an unresolved V gene in checked studies; the others have no known cause. Clone size and V and J calls were adopted from that table, with D and trimming inferred from the DNA. Recorded for this sample are under 250,000 clones; around 81% of them occurred a single time. The ten largest clones represent approximately 4% of the sample.

The CDR3 contains 15 residues, cysteine and phenylalanine counted. The DNA shown is the 45-base CDR3, in frame from base 1. Clipping removes 5 bases from V and 3 bases from J, with 5 as the unmatched junction base count. CDR1 and CDR2 (MDHEN, SYDVKM) derive from the germline V gene. The research as a whole found: Clinical and demographic metadata were provided uncurated, with the amount varying by source and participant.

The clonotype comes from a man over 45 with active or convalescent COVID-19. The V and J genes are TRBV28 and TRBJ1-4; the central 8 bases match TRBD1. Input material: peripheral blood. The CDR3 in this case is CASSMDRVANEKLFF. The bases read TGTGCCAGCAGTATGGACAGGGTAGCTAATGAAAAACTGTTTTTT.